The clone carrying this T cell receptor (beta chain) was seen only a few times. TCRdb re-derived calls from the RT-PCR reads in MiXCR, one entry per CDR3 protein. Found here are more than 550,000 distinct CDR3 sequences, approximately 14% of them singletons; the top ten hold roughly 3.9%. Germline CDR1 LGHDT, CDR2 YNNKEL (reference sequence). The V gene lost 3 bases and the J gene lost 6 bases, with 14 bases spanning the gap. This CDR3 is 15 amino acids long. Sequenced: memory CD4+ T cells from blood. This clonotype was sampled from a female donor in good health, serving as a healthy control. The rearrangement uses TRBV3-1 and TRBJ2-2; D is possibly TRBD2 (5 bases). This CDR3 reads CASSQLNPGAGELFF. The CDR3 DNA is TGTGCCAGCAGCCAGTTAAATCCCGGGGCCGGGGAGCTGTTTTTT.